The next 30 T cell receptor beta chains were all read from a single sample in a study of CD8 T cells in Susac syndrome. Reverse transcription used about 0.45 to 1 ug RNA and random hexamers. TCRdb recomputed calls from the immunoSEQ multiplex PCR reads with MiXCR, one row per CDR3 protein. The sample consists of around 190,000 distinct CDR3 sequences, 85% to 95% of them appearing once. Specimen: CD4+ T cells from PBMCs. The source of these receptors is a human donor in good health.

The rearrangement uses TRBV29-1 and TRBJ2-6; D is undetermined. The CDR3 sequence is 13 residues long. In germline, CDR1 is SQVTM, CDR2 ANQGSEA. V dropped 3 bases and J dropped 1 base, with 4 bases sitting between them. In nucleotides, the CDR3 is TGCAGCGTTGATGGTTCTGGGGCCAACGTCCTGACTTTC. Its translation is CSVDGSGANVLTF.

The chain couples TRBV27 to TRBJ2-1, with D possibly being TRBD1 (5 bases). Per germline, CDR1 MNHEY and CDR2 SMNVEV (reference sequence). Trimming stripped 4 bases from V and 4 bases from J, with 20 bases between. This CDR3 comprises 17 residues. The chain's CDR3 is CASSSGLGRAGYNEQFF. Written as DNA, the CDR3 is TGTGCCAGCAGTTCAGGCCTCGGCAGGGCTGGATACAATGAGCAGTTCTTC.

CDR3 bases: TGTGCCAGCACTGGAAGCGGGGGGGCCTCCGAGCAGTACTTC. It specifies CASTGSGGASEQYF. This chain connects TRBV6-5 to TRBJ2-7; 10 bases agree with TRBD2. In germline, CDR1 is MNHEY, CDR2 SVGAGI. The V gene end was trimmed by 7 bases and the J gene end by 6 bases; junction bases not matched to a gene: 9. This CDR3 has 14 residues.

The genes are TRBV20-1 and TRBJ2-7, with D maybe TRBD2 (5 bases). Trimming took off 3 bases at V and 0 bases at J, with 9 bases between the two ends. The V gene's germline CDR1 is DFQATT and CDR2 SNEGSKA (reference sequence). This CDR3 comprises 13 residues. CDR3 sequence reads: CSARAGVSYEQYV. The CDR3 region has the DNA TGCAGTGCTAGGGCCGGGGTCTCCTACGAGCAGTACGTC.

V is TRBV15 and J is TRBJ2-5; D ambiguous. The CDR3 is made up of 15 amino acids. Germline CDR1 LNHNV, CDR2 YYDKDF (reference sequence). V shed 0 bases and J shed 2 bases, with 10 bases lying between them. CDR3 loop: CATSREDVDQETQYF. The CDR3, as DNA: TGTGCCACCAGCAGAGAAGATGTGGATCAAGAGACCCAGTACTTC.

The V and J genes are TRBV12-3 or TRBV12-4 and TRBJ1-2; 8 nucleotides match TRBD1. V was clipped by 5 bases and J by 8 bases; unmatched bases: 10. The length of the CDR3 is 14 residues. CDR3 sequence: CASSRLDRGGGYTF. CDR3 bases: TGTGCCAGCAGTCGACTCGACAGGGGAGGAGGCTACACCTTC.

The chain couples TRBV7-2 to TRBJ2-5; 9 bases agree with TRBD1. V shed 3 bases and J 2 bases; nucleotides not matched to a gene: 7. The CDR3 is 16 residues long. Germline loops: CDR1 SGHTA, CDR2 FQGNSA. DNA of the CDR3: TGTGCCAGCAGCTTTAATTCGGGACAGGGTCAAGAGACCCAGTACTTC. It encodes CASSFNSGQGQETQYF.

The J gene is TRBJ2-1, the V gene TRBV3-1; TRBD1 matches 12 bases. This CDR3 region has 17 residues. The V segment lost 0 bases and the J segment 8 bases; nucleotides outside the gene matches: 8. Germline values: CDR1 LGHDT, CDR2 YNNKEL (reference sequence). CDR3 sequence reads: CASSQDPGTGGWDEQFF. The CDR3 coding sequence is TGTGCCAGCAGCCAAGATCCGGGGACAGGGGGCTGGGATGAGCAGTTCTTC.

This sequence joins TRBV9 and TRBJ1-1; 7 nucleotides align to TRBD1. CDR3 length: 14 residues. Trimming at V came to 1 base and at J to 3 bases, leaving 3 bases not matched to a gene. Germline V CDR1 and CDR2: SGDLS, YYNGEE. CDR3: CASSVTGDHTEAFF. The CDR3 DNA is TGTGCCAGCAGCGTAACAGGGGACCACACTGAAGCTTTCTTT. Combining the CDR3 with reference TRBV9 and TRBJ1-1 gives the whole variable domain DSGVTQTPKHLITATGQRVTLRCSPRSGDLSVYWYQQSLDQGLQFLIQYYNGEERAKGNILERFSAQQFPDLHSELNLSSLELGDSALYFCASSVTGDHTEAFFGQGTRLTVV.

The rearrangement joins TRBV12-3 or TRBV12-4 to TRBJ1-5; D uncertain. The CDR3 is 17 residues long. V was pared by 5 bases and J by 2 bases, with 19 bases between. This CDR3 reads CASSRSYSPGGNQPQHF. The CDR3, as DNA: TGTGCCAGCAGTCGAAGCTACAGTCCTGGGGGCAATCAGCCCCAGCATTTT.

This clonotype was picked up one time. The CDR3 protein is CSTRLAGGQRGETQYF. The DNA of the CDR3 is TGCAGTACGCGACTAGCGGGGGGCCAACGGGGAGAGACCCAGTACTTC. V is TRBV20-1 and J is TRBJ2-5, with 13 bases matching TRBD2. Germline values: CDR1 DFQATT, CDR2 SNEGSKA (reference sequence). The V gene end was trimmed by 8 bases and the J gene end by 4 bases; junction bases not matched to a gene: 13. The CDR3 sequence is 16 residues long.

J is TRBJ1-2 and V is TRBV7-9; D call uncertain. This CDR3 has 13 residues. CDR1 SEHNR and CDR2 FQNEAQ come from the germline V gene (reference sequence). V shed 5 bases and J shed 5 bases, with 12 bases lying between them. CDR3 in amino acids: CASSRTVDYGYTF. The CDR3 bases are TGTGCCAGCAGCCGGACTGTAGATTATGGCTACACCTTC.

The V call is TRBV20-1, the J call TRBJ2-7; the match to TRBD2 covers 9 bases. Germline lookup yields CDR1 DFQATT and CDR2 SNEGSKA (reference sequence). Trimming at V came to 4 bases and at J to 4 bases, leaving 5 bases not matched to a gene. The CDR3 is made up of 13 amino acids. The CDR3 sequence is CSATPGLAYEQYV. As DNA, the CDR3 is TGCAGTGCTACCCCGGGACTAGCTTACGAGCAGTACGTC.

The genes are TRBV7-2 and TRBJ2-5; either TRBD1 or TRBD2 may supply D (5 bases each). V shed 6 bases and J shed 4 bases, with 15 bases lying between them. Looked up from germline, CDR1 is SGHTA and CDR2 is FQGNSA. The CDR3 is made up of 14 amino acids. DNA for the CDR3: TGTGCCAGCAGTTCCGGGACCGGCCCAGAGACCCAGTACTTC. This gives the protein CASSSGTGPETQYF.

The gene calls are TRBV25-1 and TRBJ1-6; tentatively, D is TRBD1 (5 bases). The CDR3 extends over 14 amino acids. The V end was cut by 5 bases, the J end by 9 bases, with 14 bases between. CDR1 is MGHDK, CDR2 SYGVNS, per germline. The chain's CDR3 is CASSQTRDASPLHF. CDR3 in DNA: TGTGCCAGCAGTCAAACGAGGGACGCTTCACCCCTCCACTTT.

This chain joins TRBV3-1 and TRBJ1-1; 7 bases match TRBD1. The germline gives CDR1 LGHDT, CDR2 YNNKEL (reference sequence). V shed 2 bases and J 1 base; nucleotides not matched to a gene: 1. The CDR3 loop spans 14 amino acids. CDR3 nucleotide sequence: TGTGCCAGCAGCCAACAGGGGGGGAACACTGAAGCTTTCTTT. Its translation: CASSQQGGNTEAFF.

The chain combines TRBV7-8 with TRBJ1-5, with D perhaps TRBD1 (5 bases). Per the germline V gene, CDR1 is SGHVS and CDR2 is FQNEAQ. The CDR3 consists of 15 residues. The V end was cut by 2 bases, the J end by 3 bases, with 11 bases between. The CDR3 region has the DNA TGTGCCAGCAGCTTACACAGACAGTCCAATCAGCCCCAGCATTTT. As protein: CASSLHRQSNQPQHF.

This CDR3 reads CSVEDTGLKLFF. The CDR3 DNA reads as TGCAGCGTTGAAGATACAGGGCTAAAACTGTTTTTT. The J gene is TRBJ1-4, the V gene TRBV29-1; D perhaps matches TRBD1 (6 bases). Trimming left V 0 bases short and J 10 bases short, with 9 bases between. Germline lookup yields CDR1 SQVTM and CDR2 ANQGSEA. This CDR3 is built from 12 residues. Supplemented by reference TRBV29-1 and TRBJ1-4, the full variable domain reads SAVISQKPSRDICQRGTSLTIQCQVDSQVTMMFWYRQQPGQSLTLIATANQGSEATYESGFVIDKFPISRPNLTFSTLTVSNMSPEDSSIYLCSVEDTGLKLFFGSGTQLSVL.

This chain uses TRBV27 with TRBJ1-1, with D perhaps TRBD1 (5 bases). The CDR3 consists of 14 residues. CDR1 is MNHEY, CDR2 SMNVEV, per germline (reference sequence). The V gene lost 2 bases and the J gene lost 1 base, with 8 bases spanning the gap. The CDR3 nucleotides read TGTGCCAGCAGTTTAGCGGGGGAGAACACTGAAGCTTTCTTT. Protein sequence: CASSLAGENTEAFF.

The chain uses TRBV28 and TRBJ1-1, with D unresolved. Trimming left V 2 bases short and J 6 bases short, with 13 bases between. This CDR3 contains 14 residues. Germline-derived CDR1 and CDR2 are MDHEN and SYDVKM. CDR3 region: CASSLHLRLAEAFF. CDR3 bases: TGTGCCAGCAGTTTACATCTGAGGTTGGCTGAAGCTTTCTTT.

V usage is TRBV5-1 and J usage is TRBJ2-5, with 9 nucleotides matching TRBD2. CDR3 length: 15 amino acids. V shed 5 bases, J shed 2 bases, and the junction held 7 bases outside the gene matches. Germline-derived CDR1 and CDR2 are SGHRS and YFSETQ. The CDR3 DNA reads as TGCGCCAGCAGGGTTAGCGGGAGAGATCAAGAGACCCAGTACTTC. Its protein is CASRVSGRDQETQYF.

The count of this clonotype is one. This rearrangement joins TRBV20-1 to TRBJ2-5, with 7 bases identical to TRBD1. This CDR3 contains 17 residues. CDR1 and CDR2 (germline): DFQATT, SNEGSKA (reference sequence). Trimming removed 3 bases from V and 8 bases from J; junction bases left unmatched: 21. CDR3 loop: CSARGDWDRNPSLTQYF. CDR3 nucleotides: TGCAGTGCTAGGGGGGATTGGGACAGAAATCCGTCGTTAACCCAGTACTTC.

The chain recombines TRBV20-1 with TRBJ1-5; D gene uncertain. There are 16 residues in the CDR3. Germline V gene sequence: CDR1 DFQATT, CDR2 SNEGSKA (reference sequence). Trimming removed 3 bases at V and 0 bases at J, with 15 bases between. The CDR3 here is CSARATAGYSNQPQHF. The CDR3 nucleotides are TGCAGTGCTAGGGCAACGGCGGGTTATAGCAATCAGCCCCAGCATTTT.

The J gene is TRBJ1-4, the V gene TRBV30, with D possibly being TRBD1 (5 bases). The CDR3 loop spans 13 amino acids. CDR1 and CDR2 from the germline V gene are GTSNPN and SVGIG (reference sequence). With 3 bases removed from V and 5 bases from J, the gap between germline ends came to 10 bases. The CDR3 DNA reads as TGTGCCTGGAGCCAGGGCCCGAATGAAAAACTGTTTTTT. Encoded protein: CAWSQGPNEKLFF.

V and J are TRBV2 and TRBJ2-7; TRBD1 aligns across 11 bases. The CDR3 contains 15 residues. V trimming: 6 bases; J trimming: 2 bases; junction bases outside the gene matches: 6. The germline V gene has CDR1 SNHLY and CDR2 FYNNEI. The CDR3 here is CASSGQGAFTYEQYF. CDR3 bases: TGTGCCAGCAGCGGACAGGGGGCATTTACCTACGAGCAGTACTTC.

This sequence joins TRBV7-2 and TRBJ2-5; D gene ambiguous. Trimming shortened V by 4 bases and J by 4 bases, and 13 bases separated the two germline ends. Germline V gene data show CDR1 as SGHTA and CDR2 as FQGNSA. This CDR3 region has 14 residues. CDR3 in DNA: TGTGCCAGCAGCTCAGGACCCCCCAGAGAGACCCAGTACTTC. This translates into CASSSGPPRETQYF.

The CDR3, as DNA: TGTGCCAGCAGTTTCTGGGAAAGTGAAAAACTGTTTTTT. Translation: CASSFWESEKLFF. V is TRBV12-3 or TRBV12-4 and J is TRBJ1-4, with unresolved D. Trimming pared 3 bases from V and 7 bases from J, leaving 9 bases between. The CDR3 extends over 13 amino acids.

The rearrangement joins TRBV27 to TRBJ2-2; 8 bases map to TRBD1. J was trimmed by 4 bases and V by 5 bases; bases with no gene match: 6. This CDR3 region has 15 residues. Germline CDR1 is MNHEY and CDR2 is SMNVEV (reference sequence). The CDR3 DNA is TGTGCCAGCAGTCCCGGCAGGGGGCTCACCGGGGAGCTGTTTTTT. Residues: CASSPGRGLTGELFF.

This chain connects TRBV24-1 to TRBJ2-1, with 7 bases fitting TRBD2. The germline V gene encodes CDR1 KGHDR and CDR2 SFDVKD. Losses at the gene ends were 1 base for V and 9 bases for J; bases not matched to a gene: 8. The CDR3 has 15 amino acids. The CDR3 sequence: CATSDFSGRWSEQFF. For the CDR3, the DNA is TGTGCCACCAGTGATTTCTCCGGGAGGTGGAGTGAGCAGTTCTTC.

J is TRBJ2-1 and V is TRBV12-3 or TRBV12-4, with 10 bases matching TRBD2. The CDR3 is 13 amino acids. The junction had 12 bases not matched to a gene; V was cut back by 11 bases and J by 11 bases. In DNA form, the CDR3 reads TGTGCCGAGGGACTAGCGACGACGATTAAGCAGTTCTTC. Translation gives CAEGLATTIKQFF.